The 32 T cell receptor beta chains below were found in one sample sequenced in a study of technical replicates of blood from a few donors. The table came from immunoSEQ multiplex PCR; TCRdb's copy has only in-frame clones and leaves some out. The profile shows under 80,000 clones, 85% to 95% of them singletons. Sequenced material: T cells isolated from PBMCs. The receptors were sampled from a human donor in good health.

V and J are TRBV27 and TRBJ2-7; the D gene is possibly TRBD2 (6 bases). Germline loops: CDR1 MNHEY, CDR2 SMNVEV (reference sequence). Trimming took off 0 bases at V and 2 bases at J, with 8 bases between the two ends. This CDR3 has 14 amino acids. CDR3 DNA sequence: TGTGCCAGCAGTTTATCAACGGGGGCCTACGAGCAGTACTTC. This gives the protein CASSLSTGAYEQYF.

V gene TRBV28 combines with J gene TRBJ2-2; D remains ambiguous. Per the germline V gene, CDR1 is MDHEN and CDR2 is SYDVKM. The germline V and J ends were trimmed by 5 bases and 6 bases, with 16 bases remaining between them. This CDR3 region has 15 residues. CDR3 in amino acids: CASSPQKTLPGELFF. Written as DNA, the CDR3 is TGTGCCAGCAGTCCGCAAAAGACACTTCCCGGGGAGCTGTTTTTT.

In this sample, this clone turned up once. This chain links TRBV10-1 with TRBJ2-7, with 7 bases matching TRBD1. This CDR3 comprises 16 residues. V gave up 1 base and J gave up 0 bases; unmatched junction bases: 6. Germline-derived CDR1 and CDR2 are WNHNN and SYGVQD (reference sequence). CDR3 amino acids: CASSEFTGASSYEQYF. Written as DNA, the CDR3 is TGCGCCAGCAGTGAGTTCACAGGGGCAAGCTCCTACGAGCAGTACTTC.

The V gene is TRBV10-3, the J gene TRBJ2-1; tentative D call: TRBD2 (6 bases). The V end lost 9 bases, the J end lost 8 bases, and 17 bases lay between the germline ends. The CDR3 runs to 13 residues. CDR1 is ENHRY and CDR2 is SYGVKD in the germline V gene. DNA for the CDR3: TGTGCCATAAAGGACCTTCCTAGCGATGAGCAGTTCTTC. Translated, it gives CAIKDLPSDEQFF.

This chain connects TRBV7-9 to TRBJ2-3; D may be TRBD2 (6 bases). Germline lookup yields CDR1 SEHNR and CDR2 FQNEAQ (reference sequence). Trimming took 1 base from V and 3 from J, leaving 23 bases between them. The CDR3 covers 19 residues. The CDR3, as DNA: TGTGCCAGCAGCTTAGAGTCTGTGGAGGGCCTCACGACGACAGATACGCAGTATTTT. It specifies CASSLESVEGLTTTDTQYF.

The J gene is TRBJ1-2, the V gene TRBV5-4; D is unresolved. V was clipped by 4 bases and J by 2 bases, with 9 bases between them. Germline V gene lookup returns CDR1 SGHNT and CDR2 YYREEE (reference sequence). CDR3 length equals 13 residues. The CDR3 bases are TGTGCCAGCAGCCCAGGCGACAACTATGGCTACACCTTC. Translated: CASSPGDNYGYTF.

The chain is built from TRBV9 and TRBJ2-1; tentative D call: TRBD2 (5 bases). CDR1 SGDLS and CDR2 YYNGEE come from the germline V gene. There are 14 residues in the CDR3. Trimming shortened V by 3 bases and J by 8 bases, and 15 bases separated the two germline ends. Here the CDR3 reads CASSALLGLDEQFF. In DNA, the CDR3 is TGTGCCAGCAGCGCCCTACTAGGACTCGATGAGCAGTTCTTC.

The V and J genes are TRBV29-1 and TRBJ2-1; D is perhaps TRBD1 (6 bases). Germline-derived CDR1 and CDR2 are SQVTM and ANQGSEA. The V end lost 8 bases, the J end lost 9 bases, and 17 bases lay between the germline ends. The CDR3 extends over 12 amino acids. CDR3 in DNA: TGCAGCCCAAGACAGGATTCTGGTGAGCAGTTCTTC. It yields the protein CSPRQDSGEQFF.

This CDR3 is CASSLFAQNTGELFF. The CDR3 nucleotides are TGCGCCAGCAGCTTGTTTGCACAGAACACCGGGGAGCTGTTTTTT. The rearrangement links TRBV5-1 to TRBJ2-2; D gene unclear. The CDR3 runs to 15 residues. With 1 base removed from V and 1 base from J, the gap between germline ends came to 8 bases. The germline CDR1 and CDR2 sequences are SGHRS and YFSETQ.

The V gene is TRBV7-3, the J gene TRBJ1-2; D unclear. Germline V lookup: CDR1 SGHTA, CDR2 FQGTGA. The V gene lost 6 bases and the J gene lost 7 bases, with 9 bases spanning the gap. The CDR3 contains 11 residues. Written as DNA, the CDR3 is TGTGCCAGCAGTGGGAGCGGTGGCTACACCTTC. Translated: CASSGSGGYTF.

This chain joins TRBV5-1 and TRBJ2-1, with TRBD2 matching 15 bases. CDR3 length: 15 residues. Unmatched junction bases numbered 4, after V lost 4 bases and J lost 8 bases. Germline CDR1 is SGHRS and CDR2 is YFSETQ. The CDR3 protein is CASSPGTSGRHEQFF. CDR3 in DNA: TGCGCCAGCAGCCCCGGGACTAGCGGGAGGCATGAGCAGTTCTTC.

The chain is built from TRBV12-5 and TRBJ1-1; D is uncertain. The CDR3 covers 15 residues. Trimming shortened V by 0 bases and J by 6 bases, and 14 bases separated the two germline ends. CDR1 and CDR2 from the germline V gene are LGHNT and FRNRAP. The CDR3 here is CASGLVGGLGAEAFF. Here the CDR3 DNA reads TGTGCTAGTGGTTTGGTAGGAGGGTTGGGTGCTGAAGCTTTCTTT. Filled out from reference TRBV12-5 and TRBJ1-1, the complete variable domain reads DARVTQTPRHKVTEMGQEVTMRCQPILGHNTVFWYRQTMMQGLELLAYFRNRAPLDDSGMPKDRFSAEMPDATLATLKIQPSEPRDSAVYFCASGLVGGLGAEAFFGQGTRLTVV.

The V gene is TRBV11-3, the J gene TRBJ2-2, with D possibly TRBD1 on 6 matching bases. Germline V gives CDR1 SGHNT, CDR2 YENEEA. Trimming took off 5 bases at V and 4 bases at J, with 11 bases between the two ends. The CDR3 length is 14 residues. CDR3 bases: TGTGCCAGCAGCACGGACAGTGCCACCGGGGAGCTGTTTTTT. Translating it yields CASSTDSATGELFF.

The genes are TRBV7-8 and TRBJ2-2; 7 nucleotides agree with TRBD1. The V and J ends lost 1 base and 7 bases, in that order; junction bases with no gene match: 6. The germline V gene has CDR1 SGHVS and CDR2 FQNEAQ. CDR3 length equals 15 residues. The CDR3: CASSLVKGAGGELFF. CDR3 DNA: TGTGCCAGCAGCTTAGTGAAGGGGGCAGGCGGGGAGCTGTTTTTT.

This clone came up once. The chain links TRBV11-2 to TRBJ1-3, with 7 bases aligning to TRBD1. CDR3 length: 18 amino acids. V shed 0 bases, J shed 2 bases, and the junction held 10 bases outside the gene matches. Per the germline V gene, CDR1 is SGHAT and CDR2 is FQNNGV. The CDR3 spells CASSLEGGGSRAGNTIYF. In nucleotides, the CDR3 is TGTGCCAGCAGCTTAGAAGGGGGCGGCAGCCGAGCTGGAAACACCATATATTTT.

V gene TRBV28 combines with J gene TRBJ2-7; TRBD2 matches 7 bases. Germline V gene sequence: CDR1 MDHEN, CDR2 SYDVKM. The CDR3 has 14 residues. V lost 3 bases to trimming and J lost 5 bases; unmatched junction nucleotides: 7. CDR3 region: CASSLPTSLNEQYF. In nucleotides, the CDR3 is TGTGCCAGCAGTTTGCCGACTAGCTTGAACGAGCAGTACTTC.

The CDR3 here is CASSQRQGLGWTEAFF. The CDR3, as DNA: TGTGCCAGCAGCCAACGACAGGGGCTGGGTTGGACTGAAGCTTTCTTT. J is TRBJ1-1 and V is TRBV11-3, with TRBD1 matching over 8 bases. Germline trimming cut 5 bases from V and 5 bases from J; bases unmatched to any gene: 13. The CDR3 consists of 16 residues. Germline CDR1 SGHNT, CDR2 YENEEA.

The chain links TRBV6-5 to TRBJ1-1; D remains ambiguous. This CDR3 comprises 11 residues. In germline, CDR1 is MNHEY, CDR2 SVGAGI. The ends were cut back, 2 bases at V and 8 bases at J, with 6 bases in the middle. CDR3 residues: CASSYGQEAFF. The CDR3, as DNA: TGTGCCAGCAGTTACGGGCAGGAAGCTTTCTTT.

The rearrangement uses TRBV7-9 and TRBJ1-2, with 8 nucleotides matching TRBD1. Germline V gene data show CDR1 as SEHNR and CDR2 as FQNEAQ (reference sequence). J lost 6 bases, V lost 4 bases, and 10 bases had no gene match. The CDR3 contains 15 residues. CDR3 protein: CASSSHRATGDGYTF. The CDR3, as DNA: TGTGCCAGCAGCTCACACCGGGCGACAGGGGATGGCTACACCTTC. The full variable domain, rest sourced from reference TRBV7-9 and TRBJ1-2, is DTGVSQNPRHKITKRGQNVTFRCDPISEHNRLYWYRQTLGQGPEFLTYFQNEAQLEKSRLLSDRFSAERPKGSFSTLEIQRTEQGDSAMYLCASSSHRATGDGYTFGSGTRLTVV.

This chain connects TRBV10-1 to TRBJ1-2; perhaps TRBD1 as D (6 bases). Germline V gives CDR1 WNHNN, CDR2 SYGVQD (reference sequence). The CDR3 totals 12 residues. The ends were cut back, 5 bases at V and 8 bases at J, with 12 bases in the middle. Written as DNA, the CDR3 is TGCGCCAGCAGTCAACAGGGCCGAGGCTACACCTTC. It translates to CASSQQGRGYTF.

The CDR3, as DNA: TGCGCCAGCAGCGGCGGGGGGGCTCATGGCTACACCTTC. Translating gives CASSGGGAHGYTF. The genes are TRBV5-1 and TRBJ1-2; a possible D gene is TRBD1 (6 bases). The CDR3 sequence is 13 residues long. Germline CDR1 SGHRS, CDR2 YFSETQ. Trimming pared 4 bases from V and 6 bases from J, leaving 13 bases between.

The CDR3 reads CASSGSGKETQYF. CDR3 in DNA: TGTGCCAGCAGCGGGTCAGGGAAGGAGACCCAGTACTTC. V gene TRBV2 combines with J gene TRBJ2-5, with D perhaps TRBD1 (5 bases). V was pared by 6 bases and J by 5 bases, with 13 bases between. The CDR3 totals 13 residues. The V gene's germline CDR1 is SNHLY and CDR2 FYNNEI.

Turning to this clone: A read error may produce the germline difference seen at one junction end. The chain combines TRBV2 with TRBJ1-2; the D is unclear. The length of the CDR3 is 12 residues. Germline assignment: CDR1 SNHLY and CDR2 FYNNEI. The CDR3 DNA reads TGTGCCAGCAAAGGGCTGCGGCAGGAGGAGCCCTTC. It codes for CASKGLRQEEPF.

The chain employs TRBV27 and TRBJ2-7, with D possibly matching TRBD1 (6 bases). This CDR3 spans 17 amino acids. The V end was cut by 2 bases, the J end by 5 bases, with 22 bases between. Germline V lookup: CDR1 MNHEY, CDR2 SMNVEV (reference sequence). CDR3 in DNA: TGTGCCAGCAGTTTAACGACAGGTTCTCTCTTTATCAACGAGCAGTACTTC. Translating gives CASSLTTGSLFINEQYF.

This chain uses TRBV5-4 with TRBJ2-3; 7 nucleotides match TRBD2. CDR1 is SGHNT, CDR2 YYREEE, per germline (reference sequence). This CDR3 comprises 15 residues. Trimming at V came to 0 bases and at J to 6 bases, leaving 7 bases not matched to a gene. CDR3 region: CASSLEGMGGDTQYF. CDR3 nucleotide sequence: TGTGCCAGCAGCTTGGAGGGCATGGGGGGGGATACGCAGTATTTT.

J is TRBJ2-1 and V is TRBV28, with D uncertain. This CDR3 region has 17 residues. The germline V gene has CDR1 MDHEN and CDR2 SYDVKM. V lost 3 bases, J lost 2 bases, and 17 bases lay in between. CDR3 in DNA: TGTGCCAGCAGTTTTGATTCTGAGGAGCTCCCCTACAATGAGCAGTTCTTC. It is translated as CASSFDSEELPYNEQFF.

The V gene is TRBV7-6, the J gene TRBJ1-1; D is uncertain. Trimming pared 5 bases from V and 3 bases from J, leaving 10 bases between. CDR1 SGHVS and CDR2 FNYEAQ come from the germline V gene. The length of the CDR3 is 13 residues. The DNA of the CDR3 is TGTGCCAGCAGCAAACACGGGGACACTGAAGCTTTCTTT. As protein: CASSKHGDTEAFF. Combining the CDR3 with reference TRBV7-6 and TRBJ1-1 gives the whole variable domain GAGVSQSPRYKVTKRGQDVALRCDPISGHVSLYWYRQALGQGPEFLTYFNYEAQQDKSGLPNDRFSAERPEGSISTLTIQRTEQRDSAMYRCASSKHGDTEAFFGQGTRLTVV.

The sample holds a few counts of this clone. The chain has TRBV6-1 and TRBJ2-7; D unclear. V lost 6 bases, J lost 6 bases, and 12 bases lay in between. CDR3 length: 12 amino acids. Germline V gene data show CDR1 as MNHNS and CDR2 as SASEGT. The chain's CDR3 is CASSFEFLEQYF. CDR3 nucleotide sequence: TGTGCCAGCAGCTTCGAGTTCCTCGAGCAGTACTTC.

The CDR3 DNA reads as TGTGCCACCAGCAGGACGGGACTAGCGGCTAACTCCTACGAGCAGTACTTC. Protein sequence: CATSRTGLAANSYEQYF. V is TRBV15 and J is TRBJ2-7; 11 bases are a match to TRBD2. The V gene end was trimmed by 3 bases and the J gene end by 0 bases; junction bases not matched to a gene: 7. Germline loops: CDR1 LNHNV, CDR2 YYDKDF (reference sequence). The CDR3 has 17 residues.

The J gene is TRBJ2-1, the V gene TRBV27; D may be TRBD2 (6 bases). V was shortened by 8 bases and J by 0 bases, with 26 bases between the two germline ends. The CDR3 has 19 amino acids. CDR1 and CDR2 (germline): MNHEY, SMNVEV (reference sequence). The CDR3 sequence: CASRASGSLLRSSYNEQFF. CDR3 in DNA: TGTGCCAGCCGCGCGTCCGGGAGTCTTCTCCGAAGCTCCTACAATGAGCAGTTCTTC.

This clone was seen a single time. This chain uses TRBV9 with TRBJ2-7; D might be TRBD1 (5 bases). Trimming left V 4 bases short and J 2 bases short, with 7 bases between. Germline lookup yields CDR1 SGDLS and CDR2 YYNGEE. The CDR3 runs 12 residues. The CDR3 region has the DNA TGTGCCAGCAGCACAGGAGCCTACGAGCAGTACTTC. Translating gives CASSTGAYEQYF.

The CDR3 reads CASSLPRDSDNEQFF. CDR3 nucleotides: TGTGCCAGCAGTTTACCCCGGGACAGCGACAATGAGCAGTTCTTC. The V gene is TRBV28, the J gene TRBJ2-1, with 7 nucleotides matching TRBD1. The germline V gene has CDR1 MDHEN and CDR2 SYDVKM. This CDR3 contains 15 residues. The V gene end was trimmed by 2 bases and the J gene end by 5 bases; junction bases not matched to a gene: 6.